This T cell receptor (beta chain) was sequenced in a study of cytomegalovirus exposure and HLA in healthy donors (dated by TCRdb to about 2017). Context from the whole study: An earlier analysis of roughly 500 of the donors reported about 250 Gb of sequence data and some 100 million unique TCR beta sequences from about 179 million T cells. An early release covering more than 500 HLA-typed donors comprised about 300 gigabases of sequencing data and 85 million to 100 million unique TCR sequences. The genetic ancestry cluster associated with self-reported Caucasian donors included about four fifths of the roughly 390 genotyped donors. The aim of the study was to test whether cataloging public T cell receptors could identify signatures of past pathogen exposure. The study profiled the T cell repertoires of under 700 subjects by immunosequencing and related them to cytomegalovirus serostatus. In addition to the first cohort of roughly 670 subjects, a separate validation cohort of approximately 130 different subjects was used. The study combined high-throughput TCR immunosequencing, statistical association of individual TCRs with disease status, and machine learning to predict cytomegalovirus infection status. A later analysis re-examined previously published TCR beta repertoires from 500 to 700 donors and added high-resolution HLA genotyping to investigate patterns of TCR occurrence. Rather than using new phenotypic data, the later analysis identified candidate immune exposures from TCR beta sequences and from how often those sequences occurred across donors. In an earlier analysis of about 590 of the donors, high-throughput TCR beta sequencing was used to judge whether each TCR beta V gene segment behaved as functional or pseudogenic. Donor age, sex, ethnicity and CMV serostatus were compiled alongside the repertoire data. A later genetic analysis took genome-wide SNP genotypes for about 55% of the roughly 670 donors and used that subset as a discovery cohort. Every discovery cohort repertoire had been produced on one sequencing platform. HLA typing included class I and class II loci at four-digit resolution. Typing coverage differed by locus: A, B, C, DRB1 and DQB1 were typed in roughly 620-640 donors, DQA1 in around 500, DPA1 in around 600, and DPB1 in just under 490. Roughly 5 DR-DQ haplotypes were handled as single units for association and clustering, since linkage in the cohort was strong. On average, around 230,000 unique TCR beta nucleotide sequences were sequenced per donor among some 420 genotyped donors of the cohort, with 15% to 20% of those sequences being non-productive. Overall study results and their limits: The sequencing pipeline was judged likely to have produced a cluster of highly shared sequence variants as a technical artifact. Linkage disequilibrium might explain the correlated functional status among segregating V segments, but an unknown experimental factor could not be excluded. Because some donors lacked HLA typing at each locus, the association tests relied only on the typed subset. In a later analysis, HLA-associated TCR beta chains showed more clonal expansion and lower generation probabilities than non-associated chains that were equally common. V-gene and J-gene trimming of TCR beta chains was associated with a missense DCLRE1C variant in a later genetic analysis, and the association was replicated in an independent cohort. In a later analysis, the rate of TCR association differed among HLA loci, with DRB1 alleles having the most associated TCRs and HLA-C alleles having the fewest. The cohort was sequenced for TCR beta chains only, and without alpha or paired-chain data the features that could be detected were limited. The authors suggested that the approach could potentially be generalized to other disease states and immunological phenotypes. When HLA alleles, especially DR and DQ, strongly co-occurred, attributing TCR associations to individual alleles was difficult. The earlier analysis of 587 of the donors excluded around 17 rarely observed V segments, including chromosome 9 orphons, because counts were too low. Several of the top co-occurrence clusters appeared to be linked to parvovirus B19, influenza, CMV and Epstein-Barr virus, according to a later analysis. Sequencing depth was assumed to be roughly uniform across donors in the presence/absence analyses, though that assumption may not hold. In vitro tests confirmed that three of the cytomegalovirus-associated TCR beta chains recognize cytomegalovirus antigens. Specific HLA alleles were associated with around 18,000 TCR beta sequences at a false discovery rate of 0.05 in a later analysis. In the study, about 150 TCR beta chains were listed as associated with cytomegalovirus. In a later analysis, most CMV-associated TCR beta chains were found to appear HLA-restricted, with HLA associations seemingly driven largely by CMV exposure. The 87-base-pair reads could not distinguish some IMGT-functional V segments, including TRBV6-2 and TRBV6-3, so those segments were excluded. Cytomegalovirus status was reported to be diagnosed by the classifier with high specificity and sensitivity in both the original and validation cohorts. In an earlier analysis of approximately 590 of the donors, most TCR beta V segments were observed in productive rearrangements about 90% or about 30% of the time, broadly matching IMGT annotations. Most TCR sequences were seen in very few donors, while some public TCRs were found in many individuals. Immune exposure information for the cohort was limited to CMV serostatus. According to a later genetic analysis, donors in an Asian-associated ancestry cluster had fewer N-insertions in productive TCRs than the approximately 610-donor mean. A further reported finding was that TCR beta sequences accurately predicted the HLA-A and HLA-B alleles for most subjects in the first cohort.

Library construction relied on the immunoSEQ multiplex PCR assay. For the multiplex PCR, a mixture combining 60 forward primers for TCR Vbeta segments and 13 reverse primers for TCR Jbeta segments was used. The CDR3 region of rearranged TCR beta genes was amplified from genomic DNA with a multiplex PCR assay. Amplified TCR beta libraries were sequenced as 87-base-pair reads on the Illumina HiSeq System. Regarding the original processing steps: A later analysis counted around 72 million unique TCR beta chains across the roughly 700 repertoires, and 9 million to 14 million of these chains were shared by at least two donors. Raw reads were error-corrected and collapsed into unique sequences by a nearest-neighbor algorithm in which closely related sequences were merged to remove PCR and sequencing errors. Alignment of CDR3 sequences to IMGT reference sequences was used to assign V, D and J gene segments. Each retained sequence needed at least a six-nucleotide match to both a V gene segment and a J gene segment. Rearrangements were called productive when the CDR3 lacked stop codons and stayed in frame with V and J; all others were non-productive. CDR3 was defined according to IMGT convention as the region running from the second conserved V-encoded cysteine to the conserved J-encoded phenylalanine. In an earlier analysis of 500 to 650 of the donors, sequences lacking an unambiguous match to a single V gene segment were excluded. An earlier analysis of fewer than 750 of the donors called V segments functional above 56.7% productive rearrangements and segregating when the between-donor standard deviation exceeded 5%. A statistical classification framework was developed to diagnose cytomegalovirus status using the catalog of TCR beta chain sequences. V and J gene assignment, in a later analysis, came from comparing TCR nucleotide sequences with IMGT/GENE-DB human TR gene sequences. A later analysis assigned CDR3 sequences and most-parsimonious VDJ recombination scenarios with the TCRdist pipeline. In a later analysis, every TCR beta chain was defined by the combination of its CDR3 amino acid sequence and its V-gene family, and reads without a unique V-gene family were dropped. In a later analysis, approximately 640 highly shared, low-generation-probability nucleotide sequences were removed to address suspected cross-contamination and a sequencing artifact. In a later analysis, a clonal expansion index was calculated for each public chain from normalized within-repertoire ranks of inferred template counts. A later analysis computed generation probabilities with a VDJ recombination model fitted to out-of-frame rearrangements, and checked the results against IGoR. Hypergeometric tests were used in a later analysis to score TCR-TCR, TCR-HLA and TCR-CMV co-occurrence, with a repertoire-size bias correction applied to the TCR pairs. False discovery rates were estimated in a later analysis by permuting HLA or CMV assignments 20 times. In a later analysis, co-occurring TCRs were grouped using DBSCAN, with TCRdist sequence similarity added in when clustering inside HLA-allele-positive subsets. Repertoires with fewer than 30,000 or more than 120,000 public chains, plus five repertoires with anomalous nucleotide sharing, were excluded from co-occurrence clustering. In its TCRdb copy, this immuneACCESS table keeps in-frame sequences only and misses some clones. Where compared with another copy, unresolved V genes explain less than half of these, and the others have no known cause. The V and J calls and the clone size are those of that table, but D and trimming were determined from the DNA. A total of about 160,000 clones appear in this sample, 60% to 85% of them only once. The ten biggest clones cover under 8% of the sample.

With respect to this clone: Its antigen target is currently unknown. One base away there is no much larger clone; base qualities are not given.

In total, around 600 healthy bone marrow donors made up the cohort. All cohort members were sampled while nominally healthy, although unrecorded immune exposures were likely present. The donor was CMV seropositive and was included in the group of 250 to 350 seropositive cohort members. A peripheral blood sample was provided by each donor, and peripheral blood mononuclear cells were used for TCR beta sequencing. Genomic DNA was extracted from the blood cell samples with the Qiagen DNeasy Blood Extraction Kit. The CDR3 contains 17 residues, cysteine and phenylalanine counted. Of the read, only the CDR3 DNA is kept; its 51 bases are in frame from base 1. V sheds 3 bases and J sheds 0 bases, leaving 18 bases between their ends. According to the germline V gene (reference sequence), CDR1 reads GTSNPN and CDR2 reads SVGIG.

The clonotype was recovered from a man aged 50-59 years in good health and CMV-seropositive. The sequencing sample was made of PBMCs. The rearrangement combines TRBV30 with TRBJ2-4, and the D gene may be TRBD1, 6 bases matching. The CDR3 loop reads CAWSPRQGTVAKNIQYF. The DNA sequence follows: TGTGCCTGGAGCCCTCGGCAGGGGACCGTAGCCAAAAACATTCAGTACTTC.